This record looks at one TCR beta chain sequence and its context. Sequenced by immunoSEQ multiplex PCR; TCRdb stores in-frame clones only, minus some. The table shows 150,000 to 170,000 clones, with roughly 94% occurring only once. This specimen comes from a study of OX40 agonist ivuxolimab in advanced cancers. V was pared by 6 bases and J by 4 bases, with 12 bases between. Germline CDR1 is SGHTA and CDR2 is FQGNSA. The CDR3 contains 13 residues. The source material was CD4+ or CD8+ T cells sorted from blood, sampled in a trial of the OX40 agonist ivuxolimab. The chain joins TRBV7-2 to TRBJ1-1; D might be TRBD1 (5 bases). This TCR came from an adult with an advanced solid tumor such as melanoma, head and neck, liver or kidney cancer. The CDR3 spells CASSPGTSTEAFF. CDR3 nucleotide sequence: TGTGCCAGCAGTCCAGGGACGAGCACTGAAGCTTTCTTT.